This TCR beta chain is drawn from a study of T cells after yellow fever vaccination. Study-wide points: A small share of clonotypes appeared in both CD4 and CD8 compartments.

In regard to this clonotype: Antigen specificity is unknown.

Trimming cost V 3 bases and J 6 bases; bases outside gene matches: 7. CDR1 MNHNS and CDR2 SASEGT come from the germline V gene. The CDR3 consists of 15 residues. TCR cDNA was made by 5'RACE template switching, adding a universal primer site and UMIs. MiXCR was run by TCRdb on the 5' RACE reads, yielding one entry per CDR3 protein. Among about 170,000 distinct CDR3 sequences listed, 6.2% were seen once. This clonotype originated in a young man who received the YFV17D yellow fever vaccine. Sequencing was performed on CD4+ T cells sorted from PBMCs, taken on the day of the first yellow fever vaccination. The V and J genes are TRBV6-1 and TRBJ2-1; 8 bases agree with TRBD2. CDR3 region: CASSDGGAAGNEQFF. DNA for the CDR3: TGTGCCAGCAGTGACGGGGGGGCTGCTGGCAATGAGCAGTTCTTC.